This TCR beta chain was observed in a study of PD-L1 blockade in urothelial cancer. Turning to the study itself: Analysis of blood occurred 3 weeks (second dose) and 6 weeks after treatment start. Typically, measured as a median, blood samples had 141,255 T cells.

Only in-frame clones appear in the TCRdb table, and some are missing; sequencing was by immunoSEQ multiplex PCR. The data contain 30,000 to 40,000 clones, approximately 86% of them singletons. There are 15 residues in the CDR3. The germline V gene has CDR1 MGHRA and CDR2 YSYEKL. The V gene end was trimmed by 0 bases and the J gene end by 5 bases; junction bases not matched to a gene: 5. Time point of the sample: pretreatment peripheral blood. Sequenced here: PBMCs, sampled around atezolizumab (anti-PD-L1) treatment. The sequence was collected from a man older than 75 with urothelial cancer. The gene calls are TRBV4-1 and TRBJ2-7; 9 nucleotides align to TRBD1. The CDR3 is CASSQESRDRDEQYF. CDR3 in DNA: TGCGCCAGCAGCCAAGAGTCCCGGGACAGGGACGAGCAGTACTTC.